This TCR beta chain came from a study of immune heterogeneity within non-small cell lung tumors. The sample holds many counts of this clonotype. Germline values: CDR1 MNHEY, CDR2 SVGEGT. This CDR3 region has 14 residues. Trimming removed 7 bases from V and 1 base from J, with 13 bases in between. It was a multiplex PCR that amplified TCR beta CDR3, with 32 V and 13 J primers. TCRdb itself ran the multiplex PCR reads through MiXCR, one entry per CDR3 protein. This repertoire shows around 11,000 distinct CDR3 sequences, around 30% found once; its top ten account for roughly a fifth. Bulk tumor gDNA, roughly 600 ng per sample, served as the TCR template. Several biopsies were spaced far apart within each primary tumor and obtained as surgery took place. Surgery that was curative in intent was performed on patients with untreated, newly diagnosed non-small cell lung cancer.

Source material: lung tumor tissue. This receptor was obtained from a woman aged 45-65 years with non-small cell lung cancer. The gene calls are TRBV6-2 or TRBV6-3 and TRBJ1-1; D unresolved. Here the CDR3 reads CASIRFGGNTEAFF. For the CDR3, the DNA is TGTGCCAGCATCCGCTTTGGAGGGAACACTGAAGCTTTCTTT.